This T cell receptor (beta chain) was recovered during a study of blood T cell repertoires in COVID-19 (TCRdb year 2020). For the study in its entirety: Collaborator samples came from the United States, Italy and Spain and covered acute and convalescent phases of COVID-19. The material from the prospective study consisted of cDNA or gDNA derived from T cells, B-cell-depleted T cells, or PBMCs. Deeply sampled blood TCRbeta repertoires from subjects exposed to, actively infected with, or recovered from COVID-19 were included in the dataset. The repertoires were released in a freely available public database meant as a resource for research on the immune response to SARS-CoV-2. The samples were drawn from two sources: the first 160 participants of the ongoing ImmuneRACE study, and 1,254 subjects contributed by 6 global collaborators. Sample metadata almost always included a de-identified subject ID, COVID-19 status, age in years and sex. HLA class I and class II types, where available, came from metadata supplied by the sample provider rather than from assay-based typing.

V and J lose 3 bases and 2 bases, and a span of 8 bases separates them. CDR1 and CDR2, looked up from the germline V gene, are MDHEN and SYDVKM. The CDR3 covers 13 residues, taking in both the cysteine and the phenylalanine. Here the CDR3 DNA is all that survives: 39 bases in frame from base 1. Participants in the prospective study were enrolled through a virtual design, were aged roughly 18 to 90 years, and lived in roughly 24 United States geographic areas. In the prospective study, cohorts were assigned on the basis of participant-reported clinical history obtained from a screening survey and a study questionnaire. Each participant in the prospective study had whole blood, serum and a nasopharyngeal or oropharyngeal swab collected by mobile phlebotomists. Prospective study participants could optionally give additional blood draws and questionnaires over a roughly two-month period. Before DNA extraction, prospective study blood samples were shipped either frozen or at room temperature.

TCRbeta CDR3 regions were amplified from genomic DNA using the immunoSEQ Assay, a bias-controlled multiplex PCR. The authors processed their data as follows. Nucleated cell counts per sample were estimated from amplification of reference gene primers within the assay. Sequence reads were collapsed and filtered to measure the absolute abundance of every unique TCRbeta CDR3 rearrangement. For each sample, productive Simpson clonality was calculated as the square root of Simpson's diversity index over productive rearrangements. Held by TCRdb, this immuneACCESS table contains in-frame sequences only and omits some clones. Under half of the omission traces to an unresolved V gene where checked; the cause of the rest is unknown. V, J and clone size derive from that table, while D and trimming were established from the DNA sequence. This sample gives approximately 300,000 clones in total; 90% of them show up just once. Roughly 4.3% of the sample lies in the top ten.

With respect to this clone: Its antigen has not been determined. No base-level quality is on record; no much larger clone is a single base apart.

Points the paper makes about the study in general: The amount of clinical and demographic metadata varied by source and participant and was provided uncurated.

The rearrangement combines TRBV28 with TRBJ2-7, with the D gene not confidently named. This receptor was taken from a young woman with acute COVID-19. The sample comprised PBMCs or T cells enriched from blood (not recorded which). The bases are TGTGCCAGCAGTTTGATCTCGGCCTACGAGCAGTACTTC. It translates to CASSLISAYEQYF. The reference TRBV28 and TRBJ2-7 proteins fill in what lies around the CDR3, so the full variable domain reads DVKVTQSSRYLVKRTGEKVFLECVQDMDHENMFWYRQDPGLGLRLIYFSYDVKMKEKGDIPEGYSVSREKKERFSLILESASTNQTSMYLCASSLISAYEQYFGPGTRLTVT.